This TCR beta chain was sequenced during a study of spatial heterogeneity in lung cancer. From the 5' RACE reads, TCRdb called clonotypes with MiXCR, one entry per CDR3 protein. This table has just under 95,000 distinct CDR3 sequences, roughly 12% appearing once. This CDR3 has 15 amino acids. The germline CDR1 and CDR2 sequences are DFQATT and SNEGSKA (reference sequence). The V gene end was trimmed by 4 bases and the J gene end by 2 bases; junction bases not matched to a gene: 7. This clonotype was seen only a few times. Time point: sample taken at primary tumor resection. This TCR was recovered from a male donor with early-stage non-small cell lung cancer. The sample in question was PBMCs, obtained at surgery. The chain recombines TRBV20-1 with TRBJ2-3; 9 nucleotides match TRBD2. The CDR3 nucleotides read TGCAGTGCTACCGAGGCTAGCGGGGTCACAGATACGCAGTATTTT. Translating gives CSATEASGVTDTQYF.